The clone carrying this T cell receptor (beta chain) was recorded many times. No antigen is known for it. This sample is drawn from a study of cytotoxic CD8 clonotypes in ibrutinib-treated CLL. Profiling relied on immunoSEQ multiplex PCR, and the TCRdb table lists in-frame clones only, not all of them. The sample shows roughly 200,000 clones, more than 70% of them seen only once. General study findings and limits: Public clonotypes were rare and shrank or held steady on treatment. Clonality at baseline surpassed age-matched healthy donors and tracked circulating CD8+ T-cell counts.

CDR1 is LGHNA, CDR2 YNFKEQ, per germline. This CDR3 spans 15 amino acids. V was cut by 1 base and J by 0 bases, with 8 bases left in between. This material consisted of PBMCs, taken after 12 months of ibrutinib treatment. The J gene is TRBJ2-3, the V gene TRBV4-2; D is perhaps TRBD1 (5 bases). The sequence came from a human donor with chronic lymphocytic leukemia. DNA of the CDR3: TGTGCCAGCAGCCAAGGGGGCCAGAGCACAGATACGCAGTATTTT. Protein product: CASSQGGQSTDTQYF.